This TCR beta chain was profiled in a study of CD8+ T cells in alopecia areata. Study results and caveats: Lesional scalp displayed greater clonality than normal scalp, most notably in alopecia totalis/universalis.

As regards this clone: Its cognate antigen is unknown. The same CDR3 also results from other DNA sequences found in this sample.

Extracted RNA was reverse transcribed, and the resulting cDNA served as sequencing template. Clones were read by immunoSEQ multiplex PCR, and TCRdb kept only the in-frame ones, dropping some. The sample includes 80,000 to 100,000 clones, under 45% of them seen just once. The study team obtained lesional scalp punch biopsies and peripheral blood from alopecia areata patients. Sorting of PBMCs yielded the CD4+ and CD8+ T cells. This TCR was sampled from a human donor with alopecia areata. Sequencing was done on a sample of CD4+ T cells sorted from blood.

CDR3 amino acids: CAWSQQETQYF. CDR3 DNA sequence: TGTGCCTGGAGCCAACAAGAGACCCAGTACTTC. This sequence joins TRBV30 and TRBJ2-5; no clear D. V was pared by 3 bases and J by 2 bases, with 4 bases between. Germline V gives CDR1 GTSNPN, CDR2 SVGIG (reference sequence). The CDR3 covers 11 residues.